The TCR beta chain described here comes from a study of blood T cell repertoires in COVID-19. TCRdb's copy holds only in-frame clones and misses some; the assay was immunoSEQ multiplex PCR. The sample shows around 230,000 clones, approximately 85% of them seen only once. From germline, CDR1 is MNHEY and CDR2 SMNVEV (reference sequence). CDR3 size: 14 residues. The germline V and J ends were trimmed by 5 bases and 2 bases, with 12 bases remaining between them. The rearrangement links TRBV27 to TRBJ2-5; weak D call: TRBD2 (5 bases). The source is a woman aged 60-70 years with active or convalescent COVID-19. The sequenced sample was peripheral blood. CDR3 sequence (DNA): TGTGCCAGCAGTCCAACCTGGAGGCAAGAGACCCAGTACTTC. Translating gives CASSPTWRQETQYF.